This T cell receptor beta chain was identified in a study of blood T cell repertoires in COVID-19 (dated by TCRdb to 2019 to 2021). Study-level background: The collaborator samples originated in the United States, Italy and Spain and spanned the acute and convalescent phases of COVID-19. The material from the prospective study consisted of cDNA or gDNA derived from T cells, B-cell-depleted T cells, or PBMCs. Subjects who had been exposed to COVID-19, were actively infected with it, or had recovered from it provided the deeply sampled blood TCRbeta repertoires that made up the dataset. The repertoires were released in a freely available public database meant as a resource for research on the immune response to SARS-CoV-2. Samples came from the ongoing ImmuneRACE study (first 160 participants) plus 1,254 subjects from 6 global collaborators. The sample metadata nearly always contained a de-identified subject ID, COVID-19 status, age in years and sex. HLA class I and class II types, where available, came from metadata supplied by the sample provider rather than from assay-based typing. On the study overall, not on this receptor specifically: The amount of clinical and demographic metadata varied by source and participant and was provided uncurated.

Collaborating institutions collected whole blood in K2EDTA tubes following their own protocols. For TCRbeta analysis, collaborators shipped samples as frozen whole blood, isolated PBMCs, or DNA extracted from either of those sample types. Sequences LGHDT (CDR1) and YNNKEL (CDR2) are obtained from the germline V gene (reference sequence). CDR3 length: 15 amino acids, cysteine to phenylalanine. The DNA shown is the 45-base CDR3, in frame from base 1. The junction shows trimming of 0 bases on V and 4 bases on J, plus 12 bases between the germline ends. This clone was seen only a few times. Its target antigen remains unknown. One base away there is no much larger clone; base qualities are not given. TCRbeta CDR3 regions were amplified from genomic DNA using the immunoSEQ Assay, a bias-controlled multiplex PCR. The original methods were these. Nucleated cell counts per sample were estimated from amplification of reference gene primers within the assay. To quantify the absolute abundance of each unique TCRbeta CDR3 rearrangement, sequence reads were collapsed and filtered. For each sample, productive Simpson clonality was calculated as the square root of Simpson's diversity index across productive rearrangements. TCRdb re-hosts the immuneACCESS table, in-frame sequences only. Its copies lack some clones; in the studies checked, an unresolved V gene accounts for under half of them, and the cause for the rest is not known. The V and J calls and the clone size are those of that table, but D and trimming were determined from the DNA. The sample records 50,000 to 60,000 clones, about 89% of which are singletons. Jointly, the top ten make up about 29% of the sample.

Sample: peripheral blood. The sequence was collected from a human donor in a cohort sampled during active COVID-19. Here the chain combines TRBV3-1 (or the pseudogene TRBV3-2) and TRBJ1-2; the D gene remains uncertain. CDR3 sequence: CASSQEPGFRYGYTF. Here is the DNA: TGTGCCAGCAGCCAAGAGCCCGGGTTCCGCTATGGCTACACCTTC.